This T cell receptor beta chain emerged from a study of T cell responses to AZD1222 COVID-19 vaccine. In the case of this clone: The target antigen is unknown.

This CDR3 comprises 13 residues. The germline V gene has CDR1 LGHNA and CDR2 YSLEER. The V end was cut by 0 bases, the J end by 10 bases, with 7 bases between. Study conclusions and caveats: Two doses of AZD1222 preceded a rise in Spike-specific TCR breadth and depth.

Only in-frame clones appear in the TCRdb table, and some are missing; sequencing was by immunoSEQ multiplex PCR. Among 140,000 to 150,000 clones, 88% were seen once, and the ten largest hold approximately 5.4%. This chain links TRBV4-3 with TRBJ1-6; D uncertain. The sample was peripheral blood, taken 28 days after the second dose of the MenACWY control vaccine. The sequence derives from an adult who received the MenACWY meningococcal vaccine as a control. CDR3 sequence: CASSQDRVSPLHF. The CDR3 region has the DNA TGCGCCAGCAGCCAAGATCGGGTCTCACCCCTCCACTTT.